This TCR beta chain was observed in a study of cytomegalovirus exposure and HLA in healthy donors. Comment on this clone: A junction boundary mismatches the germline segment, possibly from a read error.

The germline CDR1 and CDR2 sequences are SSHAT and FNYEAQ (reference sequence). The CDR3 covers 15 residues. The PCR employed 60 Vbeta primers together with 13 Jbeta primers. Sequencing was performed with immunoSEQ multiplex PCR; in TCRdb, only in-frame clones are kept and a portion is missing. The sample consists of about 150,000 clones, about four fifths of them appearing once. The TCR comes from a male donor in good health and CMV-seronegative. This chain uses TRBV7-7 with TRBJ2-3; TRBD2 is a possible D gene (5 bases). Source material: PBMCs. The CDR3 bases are TGTGCTAGCAGCTTATCATCAGCGGGCACAGATACGCAGTATTTT. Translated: CASSLSSAGTDTQYF. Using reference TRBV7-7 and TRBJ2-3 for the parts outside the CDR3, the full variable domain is GAGVSQSPRYKVTKRGQDVTLRCDPISSHATLYWYQQALGQGPEFLTYFNYEAQPDKSGLPSDRFSAERPEGSISTLTIQRTEQRDSAMYRCASSLSSAGTDTQYFGPGTRLTVL.